Below are 16 T cell receptor beta chains sequenced from a single sample in a study of shared clonotypes between healthy human individuals. The protocol was immunoSEQ multiplex PCR, while the TCRdb copy is restricted to in-frame clones and leaves out a portion. The repertoire consists of approximately 810,000 clones, with 80% to 95% occurring once and the leading ten covering approximately 25%. Naive CD8 cells lacked CD45RO, underwent positive selection for CCR7 and left out terminally differentiated effector memory CD45RA+ cells. The material sequenced was naive CD8+ T cells sorted from blood. These receptors were taken from a man aged 30-40 years in good health.

Only a few counts were recorded for this clone. V usage is TRBV14 and J usage is TRBJ2-7; D is possibly TRBD1 (6 bases). Trimming cost V 2 bases and J 0 bases, with 11 bases left between them. The CDR3 spans 15 residues. CDR1 is SGHDN, CDR2 FVKESK, per germline. CDR3 nucleotides: TGTGCCAGCAGCCAACTCGGACAGAGCTCCTACGAGCAGTACTTC. Protein product: CASSQLGQSSYEQYF.

The chain joins TRBV10-2 to TRBJ2-3, with 11 bases identical to TRBD2. The V gene end was trimmed by 0 bases and the J gene end by 6 bases; junction bases not matched to a gene: 5. The CDR3 covers 16 residues. Germline V gene lookup returns CDR1 WSHSY and CDR2 SAAADI. The CDR3 sequence is CASSESLAGAGDTQYF. In DNA form, the CDR3 reads TGCGCCAGCAGTGAGTCACTAGCGGGAGCCGGCGATACGCAGTATTTT.

About this clone: One junction end disagrees with the germline gene, perhaps due to a read error. The chain carries TRBV6-6 and TRBJ2-1, with a possible D match to TRBD1 (6 bases). Germline values: CDR1 MNHNY, CDR2 SVGAGI (reference sequence). The CDR3 covers 13 residues. The CDR3, as DNA: TGTGCCAACAGTAGGACAGCCAACAATGAGCAGTTCTTC. As protein: CANSRTANNEQFF.

On this clone: The identical CDR3 is also encoded by other nucleotide sequences in the sample. The rearrangement joins TRBV9 to TRBJ2-7; 7 nucleotides agree with TRBD1. The CDR3 has 14 amino acids. V lost 0 bases, J lost 3 bases, and 3 bases stayed unmatched. Germline CDR1 SGDLS, CDR2 YYNGEE. CDR3 region: CASSVGRGSYEQYF. The CDR3 DNA is TGTGCCAGCAGCGTAGGCAGGGGGAGCTACGAGCAGTACTTC.

This chain connects TRBV7-9 to TRBJ2-7, with 13 bases that match TRBD2. From germline, CDR1 is SEHNR and CDR2 FQNEAQ (reference sequence). This CDR3 has 15 residues. V was pared by 4 bases and J by 6 bases, with 6 bases of the junction left unmatched. The CDR3 here is CASSSGLAGVREQYF. The DNA of the CDR3 is TGTGCCAGCAGCTCAGGACTAGCGGGAGTTCGCGAGCAGTACTTC. The full variable domain, completed using reference TRBV7-9 and TRBJ2-7, is DTGVSQNPRHKITKRGQNVTFRCDPISEHNRLYWYRQTLGQGPEFLTYFQNEAQLEKSRLLSDRFSAERPKGSFSTLEIQRTEQGDSAMYLCASSSGLAGVREQYFGPGTRLTVT.

This chain links TRBV6-6 with TRBJ1-2; the D gene is possibly TRBD1 (5 bases). Per the germline V gene, CDR1 is MNHNY and CDR2 is SVGAGI (reference sequence). The CDR3 runs 14 residues. The germline V and J ends were trimmed by 5 bases and 6 bases, with 16 bases remaining between them. This CDR3 reads CASSEFRREDGYTF. The CDR3 region has the DNA TGTGCCAGCAGTGAGTTCCGCAGGGAGGATGGCTACACCTTC.

This clone was found a few times. The chain couples TRBV7-8 to TRBJ1-2; D is perhaps TRBD1 (5 bases). In germline, CDR1 is SGHVS, CDR2 FQNEAQ. Trimming stripped 4 bases from V and 7 bases from J, with 13 bases between. The CDR3 extends over 13 amino acids. CDR3 amino acids: CASSSQGPAGYTF. The CDR3, as DNA: TGTGCCAGCAGCTCTCAGGGACCTGCTGGCTACACCTTC.

V and J are TRBV7-9 and TRBJ2-3, with D perhaps TRBD1 or TRBD2 (5 bases each). Germline V gene lookup returns CDR1 SEHNR and CDR2 FQNEAQ (reference sequence). The CDR3 extends over 18 amino acids. Trimming removed 5 bases at V and 2 bases at J, with 23 bases between. For the CDR3, the DNA is TGTGCCAGCAGCAACCTAAGAGAGGGCAGGGCTTTCACAGATACGCAGTATTTT. Its protein product is CASSNLREGRAFTDTQYF.

The V call is TRBV15, the J call TRBJ2-1; D may be TRBD2 (5 bases). Germline-derived CDR1 and CDR2 are LNHNV and YYDKDF (reference sequence). The CDR3 length is 17 residues. Trimming left V 0 bases short and J 5 bases short, with 17 bases between. In DNA form, the CDR3 reads TGTGCCACCAGCAGAGATCGTCGAGGACTCCGAAACAATGAGCAGTTCTTC. Amino acids: CATSRDRRGLRNNEQFF.

The chain uses TRBV10-3 and TRBJ2-1; 12 bases are a match to TRBD2. Germline CDR1 ENHRY, CDR2 SYGVKD. Trimming at V came to 2 bases and at J to 4 bases, leaving 3 bases not matched to a gene. The CDR3 length is 16 residues. The CDR3 DNA sequence: TGTGCCATCAGTGAGACTAGCGGGAGGATATACAATGAGCAGTTCTTC. It translates to CAISETSGRIYNEQFF.

V is TRBV4-1 and J is TRBJ2-5; 12 nucleotides line up with TRBD2. This CDR3 is built from 16 residues. From germline, CDR1 is MGHRA and CDR2 YSYEKL. Trimming at V came to 3 bases and at J to 0 bases, leaving 2 bases not matched to a gene. CDR3 coding DNA: TGCGCCAGCAGCCAGACTAGCGGGAGAGACCAAGAGACCCAGTACTTC. As protein: CASSQTSGRDQETQYF.

V and J are TRBV27 and TRBJ2-7; 10 bases map to TRBD1. V gave up 5 bases and J gave up 4 bases; unmatched junction bases: 5. Germline assignment: CDR1 MNHEY and CDR2 SMNVEV (reference sequence). The CDR3 runs to 14 residues. CDR3 protein: CASSAGTGEYEQYF. CDR3 nucleotides: TGTGCCAGCAGTGCGGGGACAGGGGAGTACGAGCAGTACTTC.

This CDR3 reads CASSQKTSGANTGELFF. The CDR3 DNA reads as TGTGCCAGCAGTCAAAAAACTAGCGGCGCGAACACCGGGGAGCTGTTTTTT. This chain links TRBV28 with TRBJ2-2; 8 bases are shared with TRBD2. CDR1 is MDHEN and CDR2 is SYDVKM in the germline V gene. V dropped 5 bases and J dropped 0; count of bases not matched to a gene: 8. The CDR3 sequence is 17 residues long.

The V and J genes are TRBV15 and TRBJ2-1, with D hard to call. Germline V gene lookup returns CDR1 LNHNV and CDR2 YYDKDF (reference sequence). The CDR3 runs to 12 residues. V lost 3 bases, J lost 12 bases, and 12 bases lay in between. CDR3 DNA: TGTGCCACCAGCAGTGCCGCTATTGGGCAGTTCTTC. Its protein product is CATSSAAIGQFF. The full variable domain, rest sourced from reference TRBV15 and TRBJ2-1, is DAMVIQNPRYQVTQFGKPVTLSCSQTLNHNVMYWYQQKSSQAPKLLFHYYDKDFNNEADTPDNFQSRRPNTSFCFLDIRSPGLGDTAMYLCATSSAAIGQFFGPGTRLTVL.

The chain employs TRBV5-8 and TRBJ2-1, with 8 bases identical to TRBD2. V shed 8 bases and J 2 bases; nucleotides not matched to a gene: 6. Germline V gene sequence: CDR1 SGHTS, CDR2 YDEGEE. The CDR3 length is 14 residues. Here the CDR3 DNA reads TGTGCCAGAGCGGGGGACTTAACCTACAATGAGCAGTTCTTC. Translating gives CARAGDLTYNEQFF.

The gene calls are TRBV19 and TRBJ1-1; D is unresolved. Germline V CDR1 and CDR2: LNHDA, SQIVND (reference sequence). The CDR3 has 14 residues. Between the trimmed V and J ends, which lost 0 bases and 1 base, there was a span of 6 bases. CDR3 protein: CASSIEGRNTEAFF. In DNA, the CDR3 is TGTGCCAGTAGTATAGAAGGCCGGAACACTGAAGCTTTCTTT.